This passage covers 20 T cell receptor beta chains from one sample sequenced in a study of blood T cell repertoires in COVID-19. Clones were sequenced by immunoSEQ multiplex PCR, and TCRdb holds only the in-frame ones, with some missing. The sample has approximately 300,000 clones; about nine tenths are singletons. Sequences were obtained from peripheral blood. These receptor sequences come from a woman in her thirties or forties with acute or convalescent COVID-19.

The chain employs TRBV7-6 and TRBJ2-7, with 7 bases aligning to TRBD1. The ends lost 0 bases at V and 1 base at J; junction bases unmatched: 3. The length of the CDR3 is 15 residues. Germline values: CDR1 SGHVS, CDR2 FNYEAQ. CDR3 amino acids: CASSLAPGQSYEQYV. The CDR3 DNA sequence: TGTGCCAGCAGCTTAGCCCCGGGACAGTCCTACGAGCAGTACGTC.

The table lists this clone with a few counts. Other DNA variants within this sample encode the same CDR3. This chain links TRBV2 with TRBJ2-5, with D perhaps matching TRBD1 (8 bases). Germline-derived CDR1 and CDR2 are SNHLY and FYNNEI. The CDR3 loop spans 14 amino acids. Trimming removed 4 bases at V and 5 bases at J, with 14 bases between. CDR3 sequence reads: CASSGTGRGETQYF. The CDR3 DNA is TGTGCCAGCAGTGGGACAGGGCGGGGGGAGACCCAGTACTTC.

The gene calls are TRBV30 and TRBJ1-2, with TRBD1 matching 8 bases. With 5 bases clipped from V and 7 bases from J, the junction kept 9 bases outside the gene matches. The CDR3 sequence is 13 residues long. CDR1 is GTSNPN, CDR2 SVGIG, per germline (reference sequence). CDR3 sequence reads: CAWGQGRRGGYTF. CDR3 nucleotides: TGTGCCTGGGGACAGGGCCGAAGAGGTGGCTACACCTTC.

The V and J genes are TRBV4-1 and TRBJ1-2; D call uncertain. Trimming stripped 3 bases from V and 4 bases from J, with 15 bases between. Germline CDR1 and CDR2: MGHRA and YSYEKL. This CDR3 contains 15 residues. The CDR3 coding sequence is TGCGCCAGCAGCCAGCCCCTTCGCGGGTCCTATGGCTACACCTTC. This translates into CASSQPLRGSYGYTF.

The genes are TRBV5-6 and TRBJ1-1, with a possible D match to TRBD1 (6 bases). V was cut by 4 bases and J by 7 bases, with 14 bases left in between. The germline V gene has CDR1 SGHDT and CDR2 YYEEEE. The CDR3 has 13 residues. Written as DNA, the CDR3 is TGTGCCAGCAGCACACAGGGAAAAGGTGAAGCTTTCTTT. Amino acids: CASSTQGKGEAFF.

The genes are TRBV18 and TRBJ2-2, with a possible D match to TRBD2 (5 bases). CDR1 KGHSH and CDR2 LQKENI come from the germline V gene. V gave up 3 bases and J gave up 0 bases, with 11 bases separating them. The CDR3 sequence is 16 residues long. CDR3 bases: TGTGCCAGCTCACCTCTTCGGGGTCCGAACACCGGGGAGCTGTTTTTT. Its translation is CASSPLRGPNTGELFF.

This chain uses TRBV5-1 with TRBJ1-4, with 7 bases aligning to TRBD1. The CDR3 sequence is 16 residues long. Germline CDR1 reads SGHRS; CDR2 reads YFSETQ. V trimming: 4 bases; J trimming: 0 bases; junction bases outside the gene matches: 6. The CDR3 here is CASSPRGTATNEKLFF. CDR3 nucleotide sequence: TGCGCCAGCAGCCCGAGGGGGACAGCAACTAATGAAAAACTGTTTTTT.

The chain couples TRBV18 to TRBJ1-4; the D gene is possibly TRBD1 (6 bases). V lost 4 bases, J lost 8 bases, and 14 bases lay in between. Germline V gene data show CDR1 as KGHSH and CDR2 as LQKENI. The CDR3 is made up of 14 amino acids. CDR3: CASSLGQLREKLFF. DNA of the CDR3: TGTGCCAGCTCACTCGGACAGTTGCGGGAAAAACTGTTTTTT.

For this clone: The sample carries other DNA sequences with the same CDR3. The chain recombines TRBV29-1 with TRBJ1-1; D is undetermined. Trimming removed 4 bases from V and 0 bases from J, with 6 bases in between. CDR3 length equals 12 residues. Germline V gene lookup returns CDR1 SQVTM and CDR2 ANQGSEA. CDR3 DNA: TGCAGCGTTGGAAGCGTGAACACTGAAGCTTTCTTT. Its protein product is CSVGSVNTEAFF. Looking up the rest from reference TRBV29-1 and TRBJ1-1 gives the full variable domain: SAVISQKPSRDICQRGTSLTIQCQVDSQVTMMFWYRQQPGQSLTLIATANQGSEATYESGFVIDKFPISRPNLTFSTLTVSNMSPEDSSIYLCSVGSVNTEAFFGQGTRLTVV.

V gene TRBV19 combines with J gene TRBJ2-3; the match to TRBD2 covers 12 bases. This CDR3 comprises 17 residues. V was pared by 5 bases and J by 7 bases, with 13 bases of the junction left unmatched. Per germline, CDR1 LNHDA and CDR2 SQIVND (reference sequence). In DNA form, the CDR3 reads TGTGCCAGTAGTCAAGCAGGGACTAGCGGGTTAGGGTATACGCAGTATTTT. Amino acids: CASSQAGTSGLGYTQYF.

The genes are TRBV3-1 (or the pseudogene TRBV3-2) and TRBJ2-5; the D gene is possibly TRBD1 (6 bases). V shed 2 bases and J shed 6 bases, with 22 bases lying between them. This CDR3 is 17 amino acids long. CDR1 LGHDT and CDR2 YNNKEL come from the germline V gene (reference sequence). This CDR3 is CASSQSRGRPERKTQYF. The CDR3, as DNA: TGTGCCAGCAGCCAATCCAGGGGACGCCCTGAGAGGAAGACCCAGTACTTC.

The chain combines TRBV4-1 with TRBJ1-1; a possible D gene is TRBD1 (6 bases). V was shortened by 2 bases and J by 5 bases, with 12 bases between the two germline ends. Germline V gives CDR1 MGHRA, CDR2 YSYEKL. The CDR3 contains 14 residues. Here the CDR3 reads CASSQPDRSTEAFF. Written as DNA, the CDR3 is TGCGCCAGCAGCCAACCCGACAGGAGTACTGAAGCTTTCTTT.

The chain carries TRBV24-1 and TRBJ2-5; unclear D gene. Germline lookup yields CDR1 KGHDR and CDR2 SFDVKD. The CDR3 has 12 amino acids. V lost 0 bases and J 5 bases, leaving 3 bases between the germline ends. CDR3 amino acids: CATSDLRETQYF. Here the CDR3 DNA reads TGTGCCACCAGTGATTTGCGGGAGACCCAGTACTTC.

V is TRBV11-2 and J is TRBJ2-5; TRBD2 is a possible D gene (6 bases). The CDR3 length is 16 residues. From germline, CDR1 is SGHAT and CDR2 FQNNGV. V shed 1 base and J shed 4 bases, with 16 bases lying between them. The CDR3 loop is CASSLAPGAGSETQYF. CDR3 sequence (DNA): TGTGCCAGCAGCTTAGCCCCGGGAGCAGGATCAGAGACCCAGTACTTC. The whole variable domain, filled in from reference TRBV11-2 and TRBJ2-5, reads EAGVAQSPRYKIIEKRQSVAFWCNPISGHATLYWYQQILGQGPKLLIQFQNNGVVDDSQLPKDRFSAERLKGVDSTLKIQPAKLEDSAVYLCASSLAPGAGSETQYFGPGTRLLVL.

The count of this clone is one. CDR3 residues: CASSPGVTGNTIYF. The CDR3 DNA sequence: TGTGCCAGCAGCCCAGGGGTGACTGGAAACACCATATATTTT. The rearrangement uses TRBV25-1 and TRBJ1-3; possible D gene TRBD1, 6 bases. The CDR3 consists of 14 residues. The germline V gene has CDR1 MGHDK and CDR2 SYGVNS. V dropped 6 bases and J dropped 2 bases, with 11 bases sitting between them.

This rearrangement joins TRBV20-1 to TRBJ1-1; no clear D gene. The CDR3 has 11 residues. V was clipped by 7 bases and J by 1 base, with 7 bases between them. The germline V gene has CDR1 DFQATT and CDR2 SNEGSKA (reference sequence). The CDR3 protein is CSGESNTEAFF. The CDR3 region has the DNA TGCAGTGGGGAGTCGAACACTGAAGCTTTCTTT.

CDR3: CASSPPGHQGNEQFF. CDR3 sequence (DNA): TGTGCCAGCAGCCCCCCCGGGCACCAGGGCAATGAGCAGTTCTTC. The chain carries TRBV7-2 and TRBJ2-1, with D tentatively TRBD1 (5 bases). The CDR3 loop spans 15 amino acids. V shed 5 bases and J shed 6 bases, with 17 bases lying between them. Germline CDR1 and CDR2: SGHTA and FQGNSA.

J is TRBJ2-2 and V is TRBV7-6, with TRBD1 matching over 9 bases. V trimming: 5 bases; J trimming: 2 bases; junction bases outside the gene matches: 6. This CDR3 region has 16 residues. Germline-derived CDR1 and CDR2 are SGHVS and FNYEAQ. The CDR3 region has the DNA TGTGCCAGCAGCACAACAGGGGGCATTAACACCGGGGAGCTGTTTTTT. It codes for CASSTTGGINTGELFF.

The rearrangement uses TRBV5-1 and TRBJ2-3; 12 bases align to TRBD2. J lost 7 bases, V lost 4 bases, and 10 bases had no gene match. The CDR3 sequence is 16 residues long. CDR1 SGHRS and CDR2 YFSETQ come from the germline V gene. This CDR3 reads CASSPTSGGSTHTQYF. CDR3 nucleotide sequence: TGCGCCAGCAGCCCGACTAGCGGGGGCTCGACCCATACGCAGTATTTT.

The chain uses TRBV9 and TRBJ2-7; the match to TRBD1 covers 8 bases. The CDR3 is made up of 16 amino acids. V lost 4 bases to trimming and J lost 3 bases; unmatched junction nucleotides: 12. Germline values: CDR1 SGDLS, CDR2 YYNGEE. The CDR3 protein is CASSYDRGYWFYEQYV. In nucleotides, the CDR3 is TGTGCCAGCAGCTACGACAGGGGATACTGGTTCTACGAGCAGTACGTC.